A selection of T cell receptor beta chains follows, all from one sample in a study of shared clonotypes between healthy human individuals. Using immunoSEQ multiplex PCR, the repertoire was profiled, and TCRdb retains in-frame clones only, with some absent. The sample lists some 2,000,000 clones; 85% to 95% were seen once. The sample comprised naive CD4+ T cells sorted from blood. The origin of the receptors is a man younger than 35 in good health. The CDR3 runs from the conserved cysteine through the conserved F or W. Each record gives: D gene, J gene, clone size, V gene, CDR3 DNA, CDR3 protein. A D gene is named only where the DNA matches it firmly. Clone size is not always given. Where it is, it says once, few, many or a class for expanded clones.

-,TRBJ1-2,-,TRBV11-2,TGTGCCAGCAGCTTAGGGGGCGGCTCAGGTGGCTACACCTTC,CASSLGGGSGGYTF
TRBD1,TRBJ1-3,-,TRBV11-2,TGTGCCAGCAGCGCCCGAAACACAGGGGCTGGAAACACCATATATTTT,CASSARNTGAGNTIYF
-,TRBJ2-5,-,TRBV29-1,TGCAGCAGTTGGGGAGCCCCAGGCCAAGAGACCCAGTACTTC,CSSWGAPGQETQYF
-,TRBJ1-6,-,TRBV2,TGTGCCAGCAGTCTGTCTGCTAGGAGTTCACCCCTCCACTTT,CASSLSARSSPLHF
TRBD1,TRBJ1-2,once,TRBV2,TGTGCCAGCACCTCAGGGGGCAACTATGGCTACACCTTC,CASTSGGNYGYTF
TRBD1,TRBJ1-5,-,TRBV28,TGTGCCAGCAGTTTAACAGGGGCTTGGAATCAGCCCCAGCATTTT,CASSLTGAWNQPQHF
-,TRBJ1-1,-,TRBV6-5,TGTGCCAGCAGTCTCACGGGACGCCGAAACACTGAAGCTTTCTTT,CASSLTGRRNTEAFF
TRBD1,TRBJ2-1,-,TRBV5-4,TGTGCCAGCAGCCTTCAGGGGGCCGATGAGCAGTTCTTC,CASSLQGADEQFF
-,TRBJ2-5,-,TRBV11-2,TGTGCCAGCAGCTTCCACCGGCGGGAAGGAGAGACCCAGTACTTC,CASSFHRREGETQYF
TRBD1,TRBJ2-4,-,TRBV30,TGTGCCTGGAGTCCGGGGACAGCCTTGGTTCTGAACATTCAGTACTTC,CAWSPGTALVLNIQYF
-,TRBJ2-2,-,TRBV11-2,TGTGCCAGCAGCTTAAAGTTAGGGGGAGAGGGCACCGGGGAGCTGTTTTTT,CASSLKLGGEGTGELFF
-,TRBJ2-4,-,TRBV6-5,TGTGCCAGCAGTTACGGGCAGGGACAAAACATTCAGTACTTC,CASSYGQGQNIQYF
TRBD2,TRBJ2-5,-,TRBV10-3,TGTGCCATCAGTGATTCTAGCGGAACCCTGACAGAGACCCAGTACTTC,CAISDSSGTLTETQYF
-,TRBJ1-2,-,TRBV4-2,TGTGCCAGCAGCCAAGATCTACCTTCTAACTATGGCTACACCTTC,CASSQDLPSNYGYTF
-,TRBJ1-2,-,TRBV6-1,TGTGCCAGCAGTGTGATAGAGTATGGCTACACCTTC,CASSVIEYGYTF
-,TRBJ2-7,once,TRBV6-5,TGTGCCAGCAGCCCTCCCGGGACACCCTACGAGCAGTACTTC,CASSPPGTPYEQYF
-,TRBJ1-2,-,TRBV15,TGTGCCACCAGCAAGGCGGCGACTAACTATGGCTACACCTTC,CATSKAATNYGYTF
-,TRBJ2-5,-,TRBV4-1,TGCGCCAGCAGCCAAGCTGTGCTAGAGACCCAGTACTTC,CASSQAVLETQYF
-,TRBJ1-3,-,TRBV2,TGTGCCAGCAGTAGAAACACCATATATTTT,CASSRNTIYF
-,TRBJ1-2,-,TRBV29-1,TGCAGCGCCCAGGGCTCACCAAAAGCTAACTATGGCTACACCTTC,CSAQGSPKANYGYTF
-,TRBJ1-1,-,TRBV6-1,TGTGCCAGCAGTTGGACAGAACGGAACACTGAAGCTTTCTTT,CASSWTERNTEAFF
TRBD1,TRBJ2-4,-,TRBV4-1,TGCGCCAGCAGCCAAGACCCGGGACAGGGGGGAGAAGGTACCAAAAACATTCAGTACTTC,CASSQDPGQGGEGTKNIQYF
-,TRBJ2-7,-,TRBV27,TGTGCCAGCAGTTCCCCCCAGGGGTTTGACTACGAGCAGTACTTC,CASSSPQGFDYEQYF
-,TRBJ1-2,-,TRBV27,TGTGCCAGCAGGTCCGAGGGTCGAGTAAGAGGCTACACCTTC,CASRSEGRVRGYTF
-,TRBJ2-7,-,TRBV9,TGTGCCAGCAGCGCCAATTTTGACGAGCAGTACTTC,CASSANFDEQYF
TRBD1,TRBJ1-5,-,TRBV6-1,TGTGCCAGCATCTTGGACAGGGGGCGCCTCCAGCCCCAGCATTTT,CASILDRGRLQPQHF
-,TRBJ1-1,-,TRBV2,TGTGCCAGTCAAACGCTCAGGACCGAAGCTTTCTTT,CASQTLRTEAFF
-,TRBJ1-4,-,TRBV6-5,TGTGCCAGCAGGATGGACCCAACTAATGAAAAACTGTTTTTT,CASRMDPTNEKLFF
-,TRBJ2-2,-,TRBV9,TGTGCCAGCAGCCGAGCGAACACCGGGGAGCTGTTTTTT,CASSRANTGELFF
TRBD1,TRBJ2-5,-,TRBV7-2,TGTGCCAGCAGCTTACAGACGACAGGGGGCCAAGAGACCCAGTACTTC,CASSLQTTGGQETQYF
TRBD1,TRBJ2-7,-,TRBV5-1,TGCGCCAGCAGCTTGGGACAGGGTAGCAACGAGCAGTACTTC,CASSLGQGSNEQYF
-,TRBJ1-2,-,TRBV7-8,TGTGCCAGCAGCTTAGCTGGGGGGACTAACTATGGCTACACCTTC,CASSLAGGTNYGYTF
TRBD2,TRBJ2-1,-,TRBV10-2,TGCGCCAGCAGTGGAACTAGCGGGAGCAATGAGCAGTTCTTC,CASSGTSGSNEQFF
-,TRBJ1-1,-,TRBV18,TGTGCCAGCTCACCCGACAGCCCGGGCGAAGCTTTCTTT,CASSPDSPGEAFF
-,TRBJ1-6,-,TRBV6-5,TGTGCCAGCAGTTACGGGGGCCTTAATTCACCCCTCCACTTT,CASSYGGLNSPLHF
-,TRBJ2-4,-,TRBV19,TGTGCCAGTAGTATAGATTCGTCAGCCAAAAGCCAGCAACATAAAAACATTCAGTACTTC,CASSIDSSAKSQQHKNIQYF
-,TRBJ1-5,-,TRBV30,TGTGCCTGGAGTGGACAGGCGGATCAGCCCCAGCATTTT,CAWSGQADQPQHF
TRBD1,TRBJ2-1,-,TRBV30,TGTGCCTGGAGTCTCGGGCAGGGGGTCTACAATGAGCAGTTCTTC,CAWSLGQGVYNEQFF
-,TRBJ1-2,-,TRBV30,TGTGCCTGGGAGACGGGGGATGGCTACACCTTC,CAWETGDGYTF
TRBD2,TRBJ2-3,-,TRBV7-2,TGTGCCAGCAGCTCCGTGACTAGCGGGCAGTATTTT,CASSSVTSGQYF
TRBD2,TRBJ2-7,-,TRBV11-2,TGTGCCAGCAGCAGGGGACTAGCGTTGTACGAGCAGTACTTC,CASSRGLALYEQYF
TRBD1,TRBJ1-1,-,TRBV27,TGTGCCAGCAGTTTACCGCAGGGGGTAGGTGAAGCTTTCTTT,CASSLPQGVGEAFF
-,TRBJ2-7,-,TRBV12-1,TGTGCCAGCAGCTTCTCCGGGACAGTCCTCCGGGCCTACGAGCAGTACTTC,CASSFSGTVLRAYEQYF
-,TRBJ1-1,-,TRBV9,TGTGCCAGCAGCGTAGGAGACCTCTTTAGTGAAGCTTTCTTT,CASSVGDLFSEAFF
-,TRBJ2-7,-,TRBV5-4,TGTGCCAGCAGCTTGGGTCAGGGGGGAGGCTACGAGCAGTACTTC,CASSLGQGGGYEQYF
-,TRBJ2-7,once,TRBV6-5,TGTGCCAGCAGTTACTACCCGGGGGCTTTGTACGAGCAGTACTTC,CASSYYPGALYEQYF
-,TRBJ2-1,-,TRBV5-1,TGCGCCAGCAGCCCTCCCGGCGATGAGCAGTTCTTC,CASSPPGDEQFF
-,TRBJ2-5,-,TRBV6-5,TGTGCCAGCAGTTCGGGGTGGGAGAGGACGGAGACCCAGTACTTC,CASSSGWERTETQYF
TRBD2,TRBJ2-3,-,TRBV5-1,TGCGCCAGCGCTAGCGGGGCATTCACAGATACGCAGTATTTT,CASASGAFTDTQYF
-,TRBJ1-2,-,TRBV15,TGTGCCACCAGCACAGGGGTGGACTATGGCTACACCTTC,CATSTGVDYGYTF
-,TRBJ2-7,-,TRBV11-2,TGTGCCAGCAGCTTACAGGGGTCCTACGAGCAGTACTTC,CASSLQGSYEQYF
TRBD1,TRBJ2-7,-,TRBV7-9,TGTGCCTATGGGGGACAGAGCTCCTACGAGCAGTACTTC,CAYGGQSSYEQYF
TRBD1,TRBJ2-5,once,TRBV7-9,TGTGCCAGCAGCTCCTGGACAGGCGGCACCCAGTACTTC,CASSSWTGGTQYF
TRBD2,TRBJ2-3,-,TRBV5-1,TGCGCCAGCAGCTTGAGCGGGGGATTTGTGGCAGATACGCAGTATTTT,CASSLSGGFVADTQYF
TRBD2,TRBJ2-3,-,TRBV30,TGTGCCTGGAGCGATGGACTAGCTAGCGCAGATACGCAGTATTTT,CAWSDGLASADTQYF
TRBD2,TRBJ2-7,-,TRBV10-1,TGCGCCAGCAGTGTCGGGGGGGTTCTCTTCTCCTACGAGCAGTACTTC,CASSVGGVLFSYEQYF
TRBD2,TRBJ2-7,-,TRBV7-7,TGTGCTAGCAGCAGCGCGGGGGCCTACGAGCAGTACTTC,CASSSAGAYEQYF
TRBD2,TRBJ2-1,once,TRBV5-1,TGCGCCAGCAGCTTGGCGCGGGAGAGATACAATGAGCAGTTCTTC,CASSLARERYNEQFF
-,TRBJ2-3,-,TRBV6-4,TGTGCCAGCAGTGCCCTTCTCGGTAGCACAGATACGCAGTATTTT,CASSALLGSTDTQYF